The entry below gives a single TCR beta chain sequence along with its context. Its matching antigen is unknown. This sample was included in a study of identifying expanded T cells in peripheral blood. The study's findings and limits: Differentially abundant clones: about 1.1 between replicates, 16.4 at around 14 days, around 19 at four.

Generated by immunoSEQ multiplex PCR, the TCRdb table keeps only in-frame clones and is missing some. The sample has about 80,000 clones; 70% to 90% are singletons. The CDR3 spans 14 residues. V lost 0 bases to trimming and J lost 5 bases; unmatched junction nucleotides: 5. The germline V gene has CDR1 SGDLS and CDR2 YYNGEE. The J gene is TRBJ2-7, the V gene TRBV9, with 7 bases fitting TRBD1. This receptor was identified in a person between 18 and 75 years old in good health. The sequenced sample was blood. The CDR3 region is CASSVGQGRNEQYF. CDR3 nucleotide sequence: TGTGCCAGCAGCGTAGGACAGGGTAGAAACGAGCAGTACTTC. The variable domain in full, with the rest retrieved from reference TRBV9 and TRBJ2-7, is DSGVTQTPKHLITATGQRVTLRCSPRSGDLSVYWYQQSLDQGLQFLIQYYNGEERAKGNILERFSAQQFPDLHSELNLSSLELGDSALYFCASSVGQGRNEQYFGPGTRLTVT.